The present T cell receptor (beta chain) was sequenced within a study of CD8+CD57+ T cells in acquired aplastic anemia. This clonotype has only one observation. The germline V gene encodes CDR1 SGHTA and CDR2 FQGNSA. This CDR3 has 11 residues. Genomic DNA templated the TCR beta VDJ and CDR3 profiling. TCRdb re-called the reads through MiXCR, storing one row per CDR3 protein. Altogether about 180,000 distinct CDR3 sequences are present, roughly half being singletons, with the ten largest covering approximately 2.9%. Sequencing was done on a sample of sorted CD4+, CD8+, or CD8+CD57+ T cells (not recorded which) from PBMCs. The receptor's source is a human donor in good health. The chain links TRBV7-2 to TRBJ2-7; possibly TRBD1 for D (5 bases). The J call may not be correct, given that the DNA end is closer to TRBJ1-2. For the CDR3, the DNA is TGTGCCAGCAGGGCCGACAGAAGCTACACCTTC. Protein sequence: CASRADRSYTF.